This T cell receptor beta chain was observed in a study of T cell responses to AZD1222 COVID-19 vaccine. Notes on the study in general: The donor cohort was predominantly white British with a female majority, and clonal diversity may have been underestimated. Seropositive at baseline were only a handful of AZD1222 recipients. Spike-specific TCR breadth rose after two AZD1222 doses, and depth rose as well.

With respect to this clone: The antigen remains undetermined.

The data were produced by immunoSEQ multiplex PCR, yet TCRdb's version contains in-frame clones alone and is incomplete. The data hold 90,000 to 120,000 clones, with 92% observed a single time. V was pared by 3 bases and J by 6 bases, with 9 bases between. Germline loops: CDR1 SGHNT, CDR2 YENEEA. This CDR3 is built from 14 residues. The receptor comes from an adult in good health. The V and J genes are TRBV11-3 and TRBJ1-6; D is undetermined. The sample here was peripheral blood, taken on day 0 of AZD1222 vaccination. The CDR3 here is CASSFRQINSPLHF. The CDR3 bases are TGTGCCAGCAGCTTTAGGCAGATTAATTCACCCCTCCACTTT.